What follows are 29 T cell receptor beta chains derived from one specimen sequenced in a study of neurological immune-mediated disorders. TCRdb independently ran MiXCR on the 5' RACE reads; one entry per CDR3 protein. The profile shows around 52,000 distinct CDR3 sequences, 4.5% to 7% of them singletons. Sequences were obtained from CD4+ T cells from blood. These receptors originate from a young woman with multiple sclerosis.

In this sample, this clonotype turned up many times. CDR3 in amino acids: CSAKYLFSYEQYF. DNA of the CDR3: TGCAGTGCTAAATACCTGTTTTCCTACGAGCAGTACTTC. V is TRBV20-1 and J is TRBJ2-7; no firm D call. CDR1 and CDR2 (germline): DFQATT, SNEGSKA (reference sequence). V was pared by 4 bases and J by 1 base, with 11 bases between. CDR3 size: 13 residues.

This clonotype was counted between two and nine times. The V call is TRBV28, the J call TRBJ1-1; TRBD1 is a possible D gene (6 bases). In germline, CDR1 is MDHEN, CDR2 SYDVKM. The CDR3 has 14 amino acids. V lost 6 bases, J lost 2 bases, and 13 bases lay in between. CDR3: CASRIRTANTEAFF. The CDR3 DNA is TGTGCCAGCAGGATAAGGACAGCAAACACTGAAGCTTTCTTT.

This clonotype was picked up many times. The rearrangement links TRBV12-3 or TRBV12-4 to TRBJ1-2; the D is unclear. This CDR3 comprises 15 residues. Trimming cost V 2 bases and J 6 bases, with 16 bases left between them. The CDR3 is CASSLLEGPTDGYTF. DNA for the CDR3: TGTGCCAGCAGTTTACTGGAGGGCCCTACGGATGGCTACACCTTC.

This clonotype was seen only a few times. V gene TRBV7-2 combines with J gene TRBJ1-1; D might be TRBD1 (5 bases). V was pared by 5 bases and J by 0 bases, with 22 bases between. The germline gives CDR1 SGHTA, CDR2 FQGNSA. CDR3 length: 18 residues. This chain's CDR3 is CASSQLSMAGPLNTEAFF. DNA of the CDR3: TGTGCCAGCAGCCAACTTAGTATGGCAGGGCCCCTGAACACTGAAGCTTTCTTT.

This clonotype was recorded many times. The J gene is TRBJ1-5, the V gene TRBV11-2; tentatively, D is TRBD1 (5 bases). V lost 2 bases, J lost 2 bases, and 10 bases lay in between. Germline loops: CDR1 SGHAT, CDR2 FQNNGV. This CDR3 is built from 15 residues. The CDR3 DNA follows: TGTGCCAGCAGCTTATCTACGACAGGCAATCAGCCCCAGCATTTT. Residues: CASSLSTTGNQPQHF. Full variable domain (outside the CDR3, taken from reference TRBV11-2 and TRBJ1-5): EAGVAQSPRYKIIEKRQSVAFWCNPISGHATLYWYQQILGQGPKLLIQFQNNGVVDDSQLPKDRFSAERLKGVDSTLKIQPAKLEDSAVYLCASSLSTTGNQPQHFGDGTRLSIL.

This clonotype was recorded many times. This chain uses TRBV10-1 with TRBJ1-2, with TRBD1 matching 7 bases. The CDR3 loop spans 13 amino acids. The germline V gene encodes CDR1 WNHNN and CDR2 SYGVQD (reference sequence). V shed 3 bases and J 2 bases; nucleotides not matched to a gene: 0. The DNA of the CDR3 is TGCGCCAGCAGTGAACAGGGGAACTATGGCTACACCTTC. Translated: CASSEQGNYGYTF.

This clonotype has ten or more counts. The rearrangement joins TRBV5-6 to TRBJ2-3; perhaps TRBD2 as D (6 bases). The CDR3 sequence is 16 residues long. The germline V gene has CDR1 SGHDT and CDR2 YYEEEE. V was pared by 0 bases and J by 0 bases, with 11 bases between. CDR3 sequence (DNA): TGTGCCAGCAGCTTGGGTCCGGGAGCTAGCACAGATACGCAGTATTTT. It specifies CASSLGPGASTDTQYF.

The V call is TRBV7-9, the J call TRBJ2-7; D is uncertain. The CDR3 runs to 15 residues. The germline V and J ends were trimmed by 1 base and 7 bases, with 17 bases remaining between them. The germline CDR1 and CDR2 sequences are SEHNR and FQNEAQ (reference sequence). CDR3 nucleotides: TGTGCCAGCAGCTTAGTACAGACCATTAGGATAGAGCAGTACTTC. Protein: CASSLVQTIRIEQYF.

This clonotype was observed many times. The rearrangement uses TRBV5-6 and TRBJ1-5; 8 bases match TRBD1. The CDR3 totals 17 residues. The V gene's germline CDR1 is SGHDT and CDR2 YYEEEE. V dropped 4 bases and J dropped 2; count of bases not matched to a gene: 11. The CDR3 spells CASSPAGGRGGNQPQHF. For the CDR3, the DNA is TGTGCCAGCAGCCCGGCAGGGGGCCGAGGGGGCAATCAGCCCCAGCATTTT.

This clonotype was counted ten times or more. V and J are TRBV6-1 and TRBJ1-2, with D tentatively TRBD1 (6 bases). The germline gives CDR1 MNHNS, CDR2 SASEGT. With 4 bases removed from V and 4 bases from J, the gap between germline ends came to 22 bases. The CDR3 is 17 residues long. CDR3 bases: TGTGCCAGCAGTGGACCAACCTTACAGGGACTAGGCTATGGCTACACCTTC. Amino acid sequence: CASSGPTLQGLGYGYTF.

This clonotype was seen a few times. V gene TRBV2 combines with J gene TRBJ1-5, with D possibly matching TRBD1 (5 bases). The CDR3 runs 14 residues. V was clipped by 3 bases and J by 6 bases, with 12 bases between them. Germline CDR1 reads SNHLY; CDR2 reads FYNNEI. CDR3: CASSDSRVGQPQHF. Written as DNA, the CDR3 is TGTGCCAGCAGTGATAGCAGGGTTGGTCAGCCCCAGCATTTT.

This clonotype came up many times. This chain links TRBV12-3 or TRBV12-4 with TRBJ2-1, with TRBD2 identical over 7 bases. The ends lost 6 bases at V and 6 bases at J; junction bases unmatched: 8. This CDR3 has 14 residues. CDR3 loop: CASRGQAGSNEQFF. CDR3 in DNA: TGTGCCAGCAGGGGTCAAGCGGGGTCCAATGAGCAGTTCTTC.

This clonotype occurred many times. The chain recombines TRBV7-2 with TRBJ1-4; D is perhaps TRBD1 (6 bases). The V and J ends lost 6 bases and 7 bases respectively, with 15 bases between them. Germline V gene lookup returns CDR1 SGHTA and CDR2 FQGNSA. The CDR3 sequence is 14 residues long. This CDR3 is CASRSGGGSEKLFF. In DNA form, the CDR3 reads TGTGCCAGCAGGTCGGGGGGCGGTAGTGAAAAACTGTTTTTT.

This clonotype was recorded at least ten times. This chain links TRBV6-2 or TRBV6-3 with TRBJ1-1, with D perhaps TRBD1 (6 bases). The V end was cut by 7 bases, the J end by 6 bases, with 15 bases between. CDR1 MNHEY and CDR2 SVGEGT come from the germline V gene. This CDR3 comprises 13 residues. CDR3 bases: TGTGCCAGCAACCAACAGGGAGGCGCTGAAGCTTTCTTT. It translates to CASNQQGGAEAFF.

This clonotype was detected many times. The V gene is TRBV6-5, the J gene TRBJ2-1, with 9 bases that match TRBD2. Germline CDR1 MNHEY, CDR2 SVGAGI. Losses at the gene ends were 6 bases for V and 7 bases for J; bases not matched to a gene: 16. This CDR3 is 17 amino acids long. For the CDR3, the DNA is TGTGCCAGCAGATCCATCACCCAGGCTAGCGGGAATAATGAGCAGTTCTTC. It translates to CASRSITQASGNNEQFF.

The sample holds many counts of this clonotype. V and J are TRBV20-1 and TRBJ1-5; the match to TRBD1 covers 7 bases. Trimming cost V 1 base and J 3 bases; bases outside gene matches: 12. The CDR3 loop spans 17 amino acids. CDR1 is DFQATT, CDR2 SNEGSKA, per germline (reference sequence). The CDR3 DNA sequence: TGCAGTGCTAGAGGGCATTCGGGGGGGACAGTCAATCAGCCCCAGCATTTT. It is translated as CSARGHSGGTVNQPQHF.

This clonotype was found many times. The chain carries TRBV11-3 and TRBJ2-1; 10 bases are shared with TRBD2. J lost 3 bases, V lost 5 bases, and 13 bases had no gene match. The CDR3 contains 18 residues. Germline CDR1 SGHNT, CDR2 YENEEA. CDR3 protein: CASSPRLAGVRLYNEQFF. CDR3 in DNA: TGTGCCAGCAGCCCCAGGCTAGCGGGAGTCCGCCTCTACAATGAGCAGTTCTTC.

In this sample, this clonotype turned up many times. V is TRBV20-1 and J is TRBJ2-1, with D maybe TRBD2 (5 bases). The CDR3 is made up of 10 amino acids. V lost 5 bases and J lost 10, with 9 bases in between. From germline, CDR1 is DFQATT and CDR2 SNEGSKA (reference sequence). Here the CDR3 reads CSALRREQFF. The CDR3, as DNA: TGCAGTGCTCTTCGGAGGGAGCAGTTCTTC.

This clonotype has ten or more counts. The chain recombines TRBV28 with TRBJ1-2; TRBD1 is a possible D gene (6 bases). This CDR3 has 16 amino acids. In germline, CDR1 is MDHEN, CDR2 SYDVKM. The V end lost 2 bases, the J end lost 8 bases, and 21 bases lay between the germline ends. CDR3 sequence: CASSLKRGGSAKGYTF. CDR3 nucleotide sequence: TGTGCCAGCAGTTTAAAGAGGGGGGGGTCGGCAAAAGGCTACACCTTC.

This clonotype was detected many times. This sequence joins TRBV20-1 and TRBJ2-1; 7 bases fit TRBD2. After removal of 5 bases from V and 0 bases from J, the junction contained 4 bases not matched to a gene. Germline assignment: CDR1 DFQATT and CDR2 SNEGSKA (reference sequence). The CDR3 is 14 residues long. The CDR3 region has the DNA TGCAGTGCTCCTAGCGGTAGCTCCTACAATGAGCAGTTCTTC. It encodes CSAPSGSSYNEQFF.

This clonotype was observed at least ten times. V and J are TRBV5-1 and TRBJ2-7; D remains ambiguous. The CDR3 totals 13 residues. CDR1 and CDR2 from the germline V gene are SGHRS and YFSETQ. The V end was cut by 0 bases, the J end by 4 bases, with 8 bases between. CDR3 coding DNA: TGCGCCAGCAGCTTGGGGGCAGCTTACGAGCAGTACGTC. It yields the protein CASSLGAAYEQYV.

Many counts were recorded for this clonotype. The V call is TRBV12-3 or TRBV12-4, the J call TRBJ1-1; D uncertain. The CDR3 runs 15 residues. Trimming took off 3 bases at V and 1 base at J, with 12 bases between the two ends. The CDR3 here is CASSFSGSRNTEAFF. CDR3 sequence (DNA): TGTGCCAGCAGTTTTTCCGGATCTCGGAACACTGAAGCTTTCTTT.

The V and J genes are TRBV20-1 and TRBJ2-1; maybe TRBD2 (6 bases). With 8 bases removed from V and 5 bases from J, the gap between germline ends came to 16 bases. The CDR3 totals 13 residues. Germline V gene data show CDR1 as DFQATT and CDR2 as SNEGSKA (reference sequence). The CDR3 spells CSTTWGENNEQFF. The CDR3 DNA follows: TGCAGTACGACTTGGGGGGAAAACAATGAGCAGTTCTTC.

This clonotype appeared many times. The rearrangement links TRBV20-1 to TRBJ2-1; 9 nucleotides agree with TRBD1. CDR1 is DFQATT, CDR2 SNEGSKA, per germline (reference sequence). The CDR3 spans 15 residues. J was trimmed by 7 bases and V by 1 base; bases with no gene match: 8. The CDR3: CSARGPGQGFNEQFF. The CDR3 region has the DNA TGCAGTGCTAGAGGACCGGGACAGGGCTTTAATGAGCAGTTCTTC.

This clonotype was picked up many times. The chain couples TRBV12-3 or TRBV12-4 to TRBJ2-7; 7 nucleotides match TRBD1. The V segment lost 5 bases and the J segment 2 bases; nucleotides outside the gene matches: 6. There are 14 residues in the CDR3. Here the CDR3 reads CASSKQGLAYEQYF. Here the CDR3 DNA reads TGTGCCAGCAGTAAACAGGGGTTAGCCTACGAGCAGTACTTC.

This clonotype was picked up many times. The chain couples TRBV7-2 to TRBJ1-2; D unresolved. Deletions cut 5 bases from V and 5 bases from J, with 15 bases between. Germline V lookup: CDR1 SGHTA, CDR2 FQGNSA. The CDR3 covers 14 residues. The CDR3 spells CASSLLQASYGYTF. The CDR3 DNA sequence: TGTGCCAGCAGCCTCCTACAAGCCTCGTATGGCTACACCTTC.

This clonotype was seen at least ten times. This chain connects TRBV15 to TRBJ2-1; maybe TRBD1 (7 bases). Trimming left V 1 base short and J 12 bases short, with 16 bases between. Germline CDR1 reads LNHNV; CDR2 reads YYDKDF (reference sequence). This CDR3 contains 14 residues. The CDR3 nucleotides read TGTGCCACCAGCAGAGGGTCAGGGGGGTCAGCGCAGTTCTTC. As protein: CATSRGSGGSAQFF.

This clonotype was observed many times. This chain connects TRBV6-2 or TRBV6-3 to TRBJ1-2; D unclear. Trimming took off 6 bases at V and 4 bases at J, with 9 bases between the two ends. Germline V CDR1 and CDR2: MNHEY, SVGEGT. The CDR3 loop spans 12 amino acids. As DNA, the CDR3 is TGTGCCAGCAGCCCAGTGGCCTATGGCTACACCTTC. This codes for CASSPVAYGYTF.

This clonotype was detected many times. The chain combines TRBV20-1 with TRBJ2-5, with TRBD2 identical over 9 bases. Germline trimming cut 3 bases from V and 5 bases from J; bases unmatched to any gene: 7. There are 14 residues in the CDR3. The germline gives CDR1 DFQATT, CDR2 SNEGSKA (reference sequence). The chain's CDR3 is CSASPLAGLETQYF. CDR3 sequence (DNA): TGCAGTGCTAGTCCCCTAGCGGGGCTGGAGACCCAGTACTTC.